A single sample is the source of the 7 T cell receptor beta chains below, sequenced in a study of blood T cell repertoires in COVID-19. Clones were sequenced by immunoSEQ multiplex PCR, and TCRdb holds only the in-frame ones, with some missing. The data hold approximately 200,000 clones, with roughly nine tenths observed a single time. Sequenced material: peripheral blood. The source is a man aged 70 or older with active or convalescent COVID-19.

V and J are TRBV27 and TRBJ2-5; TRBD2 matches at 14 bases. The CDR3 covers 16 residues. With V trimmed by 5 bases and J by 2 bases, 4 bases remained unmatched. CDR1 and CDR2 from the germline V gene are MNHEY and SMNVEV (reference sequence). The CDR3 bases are TGTGCCAGCAGTCAGACTAGCGGGGGGGATCAAGAGACCCAGTACTTC. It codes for CASSQTSGGDQETQYF.

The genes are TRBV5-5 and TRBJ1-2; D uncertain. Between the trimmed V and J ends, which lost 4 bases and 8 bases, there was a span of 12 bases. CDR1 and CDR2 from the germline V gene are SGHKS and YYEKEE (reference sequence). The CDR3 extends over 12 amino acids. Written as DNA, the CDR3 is TGTGCCAGCAGCCCAGCGGGAAGGGGCTACACCTTC. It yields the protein CASSPAGRGYTF.

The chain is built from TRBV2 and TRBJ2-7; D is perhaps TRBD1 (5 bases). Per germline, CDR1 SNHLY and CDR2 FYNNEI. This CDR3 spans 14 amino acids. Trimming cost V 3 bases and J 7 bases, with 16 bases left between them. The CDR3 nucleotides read TGTGCCAGCAGTGAGGGCAGGGCAATCGGTGAGCAGTACTTC. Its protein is CASSEGRAIGEQYF.

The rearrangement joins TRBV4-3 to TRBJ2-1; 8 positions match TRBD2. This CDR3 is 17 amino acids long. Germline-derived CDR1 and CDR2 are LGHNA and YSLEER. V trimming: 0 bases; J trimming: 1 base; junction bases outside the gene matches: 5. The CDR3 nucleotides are TGCGCCAGCAGCCAAGATCTCCAGCGGGAGTCCTACAATGAGCAGTTCTTC. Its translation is CASSQDLQRESYNEQFF.

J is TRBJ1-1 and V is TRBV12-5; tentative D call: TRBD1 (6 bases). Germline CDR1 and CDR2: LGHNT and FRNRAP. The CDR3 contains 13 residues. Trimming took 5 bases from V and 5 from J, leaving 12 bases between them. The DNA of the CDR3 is TGTGCTAGTGGTCAGGGGTATGGGACTGAAGCTTTCTTT. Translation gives CASGQGYGTEAFF.

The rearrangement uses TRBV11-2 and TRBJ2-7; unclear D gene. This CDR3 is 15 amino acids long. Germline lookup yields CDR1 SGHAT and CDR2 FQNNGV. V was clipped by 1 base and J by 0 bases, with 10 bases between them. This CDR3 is CASSLGPGTSYEQYF. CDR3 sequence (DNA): TGTGCCAGCAGCTTAGGGCCTGGCACCTCCTACGAGCAGTACTTC.

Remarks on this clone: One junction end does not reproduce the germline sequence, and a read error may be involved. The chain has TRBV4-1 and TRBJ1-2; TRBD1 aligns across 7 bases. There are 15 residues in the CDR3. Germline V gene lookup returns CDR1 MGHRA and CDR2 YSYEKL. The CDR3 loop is CASNQGEGAYYGYTF. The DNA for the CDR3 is TGCGCCAGCAACCAAGGAGAGGGGGCCTACTATGGCTACACCTTC.